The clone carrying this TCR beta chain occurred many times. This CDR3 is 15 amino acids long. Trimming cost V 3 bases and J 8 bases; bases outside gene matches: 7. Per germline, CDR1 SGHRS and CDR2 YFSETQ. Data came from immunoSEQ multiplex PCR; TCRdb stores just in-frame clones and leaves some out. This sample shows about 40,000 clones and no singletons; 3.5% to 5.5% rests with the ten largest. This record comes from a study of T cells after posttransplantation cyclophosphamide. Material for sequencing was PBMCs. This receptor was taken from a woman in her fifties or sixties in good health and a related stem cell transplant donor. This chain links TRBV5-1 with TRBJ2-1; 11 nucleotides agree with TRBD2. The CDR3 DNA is TGCGCCAGCAGCTCCGTAGCGGGGGGGATGCATGAGCAGTTCTTC. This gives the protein CASSSVAGGMHEQFF.